These 9 T cell receptor beta chains originate from one sample sequenced in a study of T cells in Graves' hyperthyroidism and ophthalmopathy (dated by TCRdb to about 2019). Receptor libraries were prepared by multiplex PCR. The data were produced on an Illumina HiSeq 2000. The TCR beta CDR3 regions were amplified from RNA transcripts. For the first round of RT-PCR on the TCR CDR3, the HTBI primer set was used together with the Qiagen OneStep RT-PCR kit. TCRdb redid the processing of the public reads, applying fastp at Q25 and MiXCR, and retained in-frame beta chains. Each record represents a unique CDR3 protein, reported with the most common genes and DNA among its rows. The sample yields 600,000 to 800,000 distinct CDR3 sequences; 30% to 40% were counted once. The ten most abundant clones make up around 30% of the sample. The specimen sequenced was blood. The origin of the receptors is a woman in her 40s with Graves' hyperthyroidism.

The chain links TRBV15 to TRBJ2-3; a weak D match, TRBD1 (7 bases). V was pared by 3 bases and J by 1 base, with 14 bases between. There are 16 residues in the CDR3. Germline V gene data show CDR1 as LNHNV and CDR2 as YYDKDF (reference sequence). CDR3 DNA sequence: TGTGCCACCAGCAGTGGGGGGACAGCCCGCACAGATACGCAGTATTTT. It encodes CATSSGGTARTDTQYF. Looking up the rest from reference TRBV15 and TRBJ2-3 gives the full variable domain: DAMVIQNPRYQVTQFGKPVTLSCSQTLNHNVMYWYQQKSSQAPKLLFHYYDKDFNNEADTPDNFQSRRPNTSFCFLDIRSPGLGDTAMYLCATSSGGTARTDTQYFGPGTRLTVL.

This chain uses TRBV10-3 with TRBJ1-1, with a tentative D call TRBD1 (5 bases). Germline values: CDR1 ENHRY, CDR2 SYGVKD. The germline V and J ends were trimmed by 4 bases and 1 base, with 13 bases remaining between them. The CDR3 covers 15 residues. CDR3 coding DNA: TGTGCCATCAGTGCGGGTCTCGACAGGAACACTGAAGCTTTCTTT. Translated, it gives CAISAGLDRNTEAFF.

With respect to this clonotype: Germline and junction disagree at one end, which may indicate a read error. V is TRBV20-1 and J is TRBJ2-7, with D maybe TRBD2 (7 bases). This CDR3 region has 18 residues. Germline-derived CDR1 and CDR2 are DFQATT and SNEGSKA (reference sequence). CDR3 sequence: CSARGGGSRRESPYEQYF. In DNA, the CDR3 is TGCAGCGCTAGAGGAGGGGGTTCGAGGCGGGAGTCCCCCTACGAGCAGTACTTC.

This clonotype occurred once. This CDR3 fails to terminate in the conserved phenylalanine or tryptophan, so it likely reflects a read error. Because the CDR3's place on the DNA is in doubt, the DNA is left out and the CDR3 is given as listed by TCRdb. The chain carries TRBV20-1 and TRBJ2-6. The CDR3 has 8 residues if both end residues are counted. Per the germline V gene, CDR1 is DFQATT and CDR2 is SNEGSKA (reference sequence). CDR3 in amino acids: CSASTTTS.

This clonotype was recorded at least ten times. The rearrangement links TRBV19 to TRBJ2-7, with D possibly being TRBD1 or TRBD2 (5 bases each). From germline, CDR1 is LNHDA and CDR2 SQIVND (reference sequence). V was clipped by 6 bases and J by 2 bases, with 20 bases between them. The CDR3 sequence is 16 residues long. The CDR3 region is CASRPSAGTGTYEQYF. CDR3 coding DNA: TGTGCCAGTAGGCCCTCCGCCGGGACGGGCACCTACGAGCAGTACTTC.

The chain links TRBV7-2 to TRBJ2-3; D unclear. CDR3 length: 13 amino acids. Per germline, CDR1 SGHTA and CDR2 FQGNSA. V was cut by 2 bases and J by 9 bases, with 12 bases left in between. The CDR3 sequence is CASSLKESRTQYF. The CDR3 coding sequence is TGTGCCAGCAGCTTAAAAGAATCCCGGACGCAGTATTTT.

The chain employs TRBV4-3 and TRBJ1-2; D call uncertain. Germline-derived CDR1 and CDR2 are LGHNA and YSLEER. V was shortened by 0 bases and J by 4 bases, with 9 bases between the two germline ends. CDR3 size: 14 residues. CDR3: CASSQDPRSYGYTF. The DNA for the CDR3 is TGCGCCAGCAGCCAAGATCCGAGGTCCTATGGCTACACCTTC.

The chain employs TRBV7-9 and TRBJ1-3; the D gene is possibly TRBD1 (5 bases). Deletions cut 8 bases from V and 4 bases from J, with 18 bases between. This CDR3 has 15 residues. CDR1 and CDR2 from the germline V gene are SEHNR and FQNEAQ (reference sequence). CDR3 region: CASQAGTTGGNTIYF. CDR3 coding DNA: TGTGCCAGCCAGGCAGGGACGACGGGCGGAAACACCATATATTTT.

This clonotype has a count of ten or more. V usage is TRBV11-2 and J usage is TRBJ1-1, with D hard to call. V was pared by 2 bases and J by 6 bases, with 7 bases between. The CDR3 sequence is 12 residues long. The germline gives CDR1 SGHAT, CDR2 FQNNGV. The CDR3 protein is CASSLISPEAFF. The CDR3 DNA reads as TGTGCCAGCAGCTTAATCTCCCCTGAAGCTTTCTTT.